The next 26 T cell receptor beta chains were all read from a single sample in a study of blood T cell repertoires in COVID-19 (dated by TCRdb to 2018 to 2021). The library was obtained by the immunoSEQ multiplex PCR assay. As stored in TCRdb, this immuneACCESS dataset retains in-frame rearrangements with V and J assigned. A fraction of the clones does not appear; measured against another copy, unresolved V genes explain less than half of the discrepancy, and the remainder lacks a known reason. The sample table shows 200,000 to 300,000 clones, and approximately 85% are seen once. The top ten constitute approximately 9.6% of the sample. Sequencing input: PBMCs or T cells enriched from blood (not recorded which). The receptors stem from a woman in her 50s with acute COVID-19.

V is TRBV5-6 and J is TRBJ1-2, with D perhaps TRBD1 (5 bases). The CDR3 consists of 14 residues. Between the trimmed V and J ends, which lost 1 base and 5 bases, there was a span of 12 bases. CDR1 SGHDT and CDR2 YYEEEE come from the germline V gene. The CDR3 bases are TGTGCCAGCAGCTTGAGTACAGGCCTTTATGGCTACACCTTC. Translated, it gives CASSLSTGLYGYTF.

The V and J genes are TRBV7-9 and TRBJ2-7; D is possibly TRBD1 (7 bases). CDR1 and CDR2 (germline): SEHNR, FQNEAQ (reference sequence). The CDR3 extends over 15 amino acids. V shed 5 bases and J shed 3 bases, with 17 bases lying between them. Written as DNA, the CDR3 is TGTGCCAGCAGCACAATCCGCAGGGGGGTCTACGAGCAGTACTTC. It encodes CASSTIRRGVYEQYF.

This clone has more than one count but fewer than ten. The V call is TRBV13, the J call TRBJ1-2; 7 positions match TRBD1. The CDR3 totals 17 residues. The germline CDR1 and CDR2 sequences are PRHDT and FYEKMQ (reference sequence). V was clipped by 5 bases and J by 0 bases; unmatched bases: 12. The CDR3: CASSLRDSPITNYGYTF. DNA of the CDR3: TGTGCCAGCAGCCTGAGGGACAGCCCTATTACTAACTATGGCTACACCTTC. Combining the CDR3 with reference TRBV13 and TRBJ1-2 gives the whole variable domain AAGVIQSPRHLIKEKRETATLKCYPIPRHDTVYWYQQGPGQDPQFLISFYEKMQSDKGSIPDRFSAQQFSDYHSELNMSSLELGDSALYFCASSLRDSPITNYGYTFGSGTRLTVV.

The chain links TRBV11-2 to TRBJ2-3; tentative D call: TRBD2 (7 bases). This CDR3 is 15 amino acids long. V was trimmed by 2 bases and J by 5 bases, leaving 14 bases between them. CDR1 SGHAT and CDR2 FQNNGV come from the germline V gene. This CDR3 reads CASSLLGGREDTQYF. The CDR3 DNA reads TGTGCCAGCAGCTTACTGGGGGGGCGTGAAGATACGCAGTATTTT.

As DNA, the CDR3 is TGTGCCAGCAGTGGAGGGGGCGTACAGCCCCAGCATTTT. It codes for CASSGGGVQPQHF. The gene calls are TRBV7-8 and TRBJ1-5; 7 bases agree with TRBD1. This CDR3 spans 13 amino acids. Germline CDR1 is SGHVS and CDR2 is FQNEAQ. Trimming cost V 6 bases and J 7 bases; bases outside gene matches: 6.

The V gene is TRBV7-8, the J gene TRBJ1-6, with unresolved D. V lost 2 bases and J lost 5, with 13 bases in between. The CDR3 consists of 16 residues. The germline V gene encodes CDR1 SGHVS and CDR2 FQNEAQ. The CDR3 coding sequence is TGTGCCAGCAGCTTAATACGGGCGGGGAATAATTCACCCCTCCACTTT. Translated, it gives CASSLIRAGNNSPLHF.

The chain combines TRBV28 with TRBJ1-2; D is undetermined. Deletions cut 6 bases from V and 4 bases from J, with 18 bases between. CDR3 length equals 15 residues. Looked up from germline, CDR1 is MDHEN and CDR2 is SYDVKM. In nucleotides, the CDR3 is TGTGCCAGCAGGGGCATACTGTCCCCCATCTATGGCTACACCTTC. Translated: CASRGILSPIYGYTF.

The chain employs TRBV5-1 and TRBJ2-1; 12 bases agree with TRBD1. Trimming removed 4 bases from V and 2 bases from J; junction bases left unmatched: 7. Germline values: CDR1 SGHRS, CDR2 YFSETQ. The CDR3 sequence is 17 residues long. CDR3: CASSRSGQGAAYNEQFF. Written as DNA, the CDR3 is TGCGCCAGCAGCCGGTCGGGACAGGGGGCCGCCTACAATGAGCAGTTCTTC.

The count of this clone is one. This sequence joins TRBV6-5 and TRBJ2-7; 7 bases fit TRBD1. The length of the CDR3 is 13 residues. Germline V gives CDR1 MNHEY, CDR2 SVGAGI. The V and J ends lost 6 bases and 2 bases, in that order; junction bases with no gene match: 4. The CDR3 spells CASRLRGTYEQYF. The CDR3 nucleotides are TGTGCCAGCAGACTCAGGGGGACCTACGAGCAGTACTTC.

The table lists this clone with a few counts. The chain employs TRBV5-8 and TRBJ2-4; 10 bases agree with TRBD1. Unmatched junction bases numbered 6, after V lost 0 bases and J lost 9 bases. CDR3 length: 15 amino acids. The germline gives CDR1 SGHTS, CDR2 YDEGEE. The CDR3 reads CASSLVSGTGVIQYF. The CDR3 region has the DNA TGTGCCAGCAGCTTGGTATCCGGGACAGGGGTCATTCAGTACTTC.

The chain uses TRBV9 and TRBJ1-1; TRBD1 is a possible D gene (5 bases). The V gene's germline CDR1 is SGDLS and CDR2 YYNGEE. Trimming left V 1 base short and J 5 bases short, with 24 bases between. This CDR3 region has 18 residues. The CDR3 DNA reads as TGTGCCAGCAGCGTAAATGAACGGGGAGGGGCTAGGGGAACTGAAGCTTTCTTT. Protein product: CASSVNERGGARGTEAFF.

V usage is TRBV19 and J usage is TRBJ1-1, with D unclear. Germline-derived CDR1 and CDR2 are LNHDA and SQIVND (reference sequence). V dropped 3 bases and J dropped 5 bases, with 10 bases sitting between them. The CDR3 has 13 residues. The DNA for the CDR3 is TGTGCCAGTAGTATTCGTGAGCTTACTGAAGCTTTCTTT. This translates into CASSIRELTEAFF.

This clone was counted a few times. The J gene is TRBJ1-6, the V gene TRBV5-4; possibly TRBD1 for D (6 bases). Germline V gene lookup returns CDR1 SGHNT and CDR2 YYREEE (reference sequence). The CDR3 spans 15 residues. V was shortened by 7 bases and J by 5 bases, with 16 bases between the two germline ends. Here the CDR3 DNA reads TGTGCCAGCCGGGTGGGGGGGCCGAATAATTCACCCCTCCACTTT. This translates into CASRVGGPNNSPLHF. Full variable domain (rest looked up from reference TRBV5-4 and TRBJ1-6): ETGVTQSPTHLIKTRGQQVTLRCSSQSGHNTVSWYQQALGQGPQFIFQYYREEENGRGNFPPRFSGLQFPNYSSELNVNALELDDSALYLCASRVGGPNNSPLHFGNGTRLTVT.

This clone has just a few counts. The V gene is TRBV11-2, the J gene TRBJ1-4; no clear D. Germline CDR1 SGHAT, CDR2 FQNNGV. The CDR3 has 15 amino acids. V dropped 4 bases and J dropped 7 bases, with 16 bases sitting between them. As DNA, the CDR3 is TGTGCCAGCAGCTCTTCGGGAGGATCTGGTGAAAAACTGTTTTTT. Protein sequence: CASSSSGGSGEKLFF.

This rearrangement joins TRBV30 to TRBJ2-7; tentative D call: TRBD1 (6 bases). From germline, CDR1 is GTSNPN and CDR2 SVGIG (reference sequence). The V and J ends lost 0 bases and 7 bases respectively, with 13 bases between them. The CDR3 has 13 residues. This CDR3 reads CAWSVQGYREQYF. CDR3 bases: TGTGCCTGGAGTGTTCAGGGGTATAGGGAGCAGTACTTC. Supplemented by reference TRBV30 and TRBJ2-7, the full variable domain reads SQTIHQWPATLVQPVGSPLSLECTVEGTSNPNLYWYRQAAGRGLQLLFYSVGIGQISSEVPQNLSASRPQDRQFILSSKKLLLSDSGFYLCAWSVQGYREQYFGPGTRLTVT.

The chain couples TRBV3-1 (or the pseudogene TRBV3-2) to TRBJ2-5; 8 bases are a match to TRBD2. Germline trimming cut 1 base from V and 7 bases from J; bases unmatched to any gene: 14. Germline assignment: CDR1 LGHDT and CDR2 YNNKEL (reference sequence). The CDR3 has 17 amino acids. Here the CDR3 reads CASSQGEGGGTSATQYF. CDR3 in DNA: TGTGCCAGCAGCCAAGGAGAAGGCGGGGGGACCTCAGCGACCCAGTACTTC.

The genes are TRBV11-1 and TRBJ1-1; maybe TRBD1 (5 bases). Germline CDR1 is SGHAT and CDR2 is FQDESV (reference sequence). The CDR3 sequence is 13 residues long. Trimming removed 8 bases at V and 5 bases at J, with 15 bases between. As DNA, the CDR3 is TGTGCCAGCGCGCAGGGTGTAAAAACTGAAGCTTTCTTT. It is translated as CASAQGVKTEAFF.

This sequence joins TRBV30 and TRBJ2-1; a weak D match, TRBD1 (5 bases). V was shortened by 5 bases and J by 1 base, with 21 bases between the two germline ends. The germline CDR1 and CDR2 sequences are GTSNPN and SVGIG (reference sequence). The CDR3 loop spans 17 amino acids. CDR3 bases: TGTGCCTGGGCCAAAGGGGTTTTCGCGGCGTCCTACAATGAGCAGTTCTTC. Its translation is CAWAKGVFAASYNEQFF.

The chain couples TRBV19 to TRBJ1-1, with 8 bases that match TRBD1. This CDR3 has 14 amino acids. CDR1 LNHDA and CDR2 SQIVND come from the germline V gene (reference sequence). Germline trimming cut 3 bases from V and 5 bases from J; bases unmatched to any gene: 5. CDR3 sequence reads: CASSIQGARTEAFF. CDR3 coding DNA: TGTGCCAGTAGTATTCAGGGGGCGCGGACTGAAGCTTTCTTT.

The chain combines TRBV5-5 with TRBJ1-4, with D perhaps TRBD1 (6 bases). CDR1 SGHKS and CDR2 YYEKEE come from the germline V gene (reference sequence). Trimming removed 4 bases from V and 8 bases from J, with 18 bases in between. The CDR3 covers 15 residues. DNA of the CDR3: TGTGCCAGCAGCCCGGCGACAGGTGGCTCAGAAAAACTGTTTTTT. This sequence encodes CASSPATGGSEKLFF.

This CDR3 reads CASSLDRLGQPQHF. The CDR3 nucleotides are TGTGCCAGCAGTTTAGACAGGCTTGGTCAGCCCCAGCATTTT. The chain is built from TRBV6-5 and TRBJ1-5; D might be TRBD1 (6 bases). The germline CDR1 and CDR2 sequences are MNHEY and SVGAGI. V was trimmed by 4 bases and J by 6 bases, leaving 13 bases between them. This CDR3 has 14 amino acids.

The rearrangement uses TRBV5-1 and TRBJ2-2; weak D call: TRBD1 (6 bases). Germline CDR1 and CDR2: SGHRS and YFSETQ. This CDR3 region has 17 residues. Trimming shortened V by 1 base and J by 3 bases, and 16 bases separated the two germline ends. This chain's CDR3 is CASSLTPGTSDTGELFF. The CDR3 region has the DNA TGCGCCAGCAGCTTGACGCCCGGGACATCGGACACCGGGGAGCTGTTTTTT.

The V gene is TRBV19, the J gene TRBJ1-5, with D perhaps TRBD1 (5 bases). V lost 3 bases, J lost 0 bases, and 15 bases lay in between. CDR1 is LNHDA and CDR2 is SQIVND in the germline V gene (reference sequence). CDR3 length equals 17 residues. The CDR3 sequence is CASSMFWGGDSNQPQHF. The CDR3, as DNA: TGTGCCAGTAGTATGTTTTGGGGGGGAGATAGCAATCAGCCCCAGCATTTT.

This clone was seen a handful of times. The chain has TRBV19 and TRBJ2-3, with 7 nucleotides matching TRBD2. V lost 4 bases and J lost 3; bases outside the gene matches: 4. This CDR3 is built from 14 residues. In germline, CDR1 is LNHDA, CDR2 SQIVND (reference sequence). The CDR3 region is CASSTGAGTDTQYF. In DNA form, the CDR3 reads TGTGCCAGTAGTACCGGAGCGGGGACAGATACGCAGTATTTT.

The rearrangement links TRBV7-8 to TRBJ1-6; no definite D call. CDR1 and CDR2 (germline): SGHVS, FQNEAQ. Deletions cut 4 bases from V and 9 bases from J, with 10 bases between. The CDR3 totals 13 residues. This CDR3 reads CASSSGEGSPLHF. The CDR3 DNA sequence: TGTGCCAGCAGCTCGGGTGAGGGTTCACCCCTCCACTTT.

This clone was observed a few times. Here the CDR3 reads CASQTGGSGNTIYF. In DNA, the CDR3 is TGTGCCAGCCAAACAGGGGGCTCTGGAAACACCATATATTTT. This rearrangement joins TRBV7-9 to TRBJ1-3, with 8 nucleotides matching TRBD1. This CDR3 is built from 14 residues. Germline CDR1 reads SEHNR; CDR2 reads FQNEAQ (reference sequence). Germline trimming cut 8 bases from V and 0 bases from J; bases unmatched to any gene: 3.